What follows describes a single T cell receptor beta chain. This entry is derived from a study of CD8+ T cells in alopecia areata. Study-level background: Tofacitinib administration to treated patients was oral, at 5 to 10 mg twice daily. Tofacitinib administration persisted for 6 to 18 months, succeeded by 6 months off drug.

Extracted from the samples, RNA was reverse transcribed into cDNA to serve as the sequencing template. Produced via immunoSEQ multiplex PCR; TCRdb's table is partial and in-frame only. Seen here are about 150,000 clones, 58% observed once, and the top ten hold under 7.5%. The source of this sequence is a human donor with alopecia areata. The material sequenced was CD4+ T cells sorted from blood, taken at week 0.

Here the CDR3 reads CASSQDQGAGGYTF. The CDR3 DNA is TGTGCCAGCAGCCAAGACCAGGGGGCCGGTGGCTACACCTTC. The V call is TRBV4-2, the J call TRBJ1-2; TRBD1 matches at 8 bases. Germline assignment: CDR1 LGHNA and CDR2 YNFKEQ. This CDR3 spans 14 amino acids. With V trimmed by 0 bases and J by 7 bases, 4 bases remained unmatched.